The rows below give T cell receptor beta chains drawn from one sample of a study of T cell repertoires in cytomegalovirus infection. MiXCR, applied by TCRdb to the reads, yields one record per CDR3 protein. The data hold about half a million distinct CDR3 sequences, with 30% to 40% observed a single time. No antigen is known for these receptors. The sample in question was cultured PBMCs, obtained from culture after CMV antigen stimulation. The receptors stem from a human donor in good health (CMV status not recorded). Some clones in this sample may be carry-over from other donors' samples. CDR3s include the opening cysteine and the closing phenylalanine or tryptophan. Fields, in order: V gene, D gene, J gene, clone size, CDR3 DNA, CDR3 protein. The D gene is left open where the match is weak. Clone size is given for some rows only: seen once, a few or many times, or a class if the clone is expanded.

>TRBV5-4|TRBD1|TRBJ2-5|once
TGTGCCAGCACCTTAGGGGGACAGGGGGCGAAGACCCAGTACTTC
CASTLGGQGAKTQYF
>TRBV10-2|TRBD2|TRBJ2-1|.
TGCGCCAGCACCGGGACTAGCGGGAACAATGAGCAGTTCTTC
CASTGTSGNNEQFF
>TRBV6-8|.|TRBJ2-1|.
TGTGCCAGCAGTTACGGCGGGACTCGAAGAGAGCAGTTCTTC
CASSYGGTRREQFF
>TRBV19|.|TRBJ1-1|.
TGTGCCAGTACCACGGACGGGAACACTGAAGCTTTCTTT
CASTTDGNTEAFF
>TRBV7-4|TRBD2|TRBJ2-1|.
TGTGCCAGCAGCTGGACTAGCGGACAGCAGTTCTTC
CASSWTSGQQFF
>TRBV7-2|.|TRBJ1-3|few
TGTGCCAGCAGCTTAGGCCTCCCAGGAAACACCATATATTTT
CASSLGLPGNTIYF
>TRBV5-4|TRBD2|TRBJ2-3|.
TGTGCCAGCAGCTTGGCAGCGGGAAAGACAGATACGCAGTATTTT
CASSLAAGKTDTQYF
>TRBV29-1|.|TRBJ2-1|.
TGCAGCGTTGAATACAGCCTTCGGGAGTTGTTCTTC
CSVEYSLRELFF
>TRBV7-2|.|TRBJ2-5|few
TGTGCCAGCAGCTCGATCCTGTGGAAAGAGACCCAGTACTTC
CASSSILWKETQYF
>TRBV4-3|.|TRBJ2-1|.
TGCGCCAGCAGCCAAGATACGGCTAGCCCCTACAATGAGCAGTTCTTC
CASSQDTASPYNEQFF
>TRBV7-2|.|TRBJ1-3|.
TGTGCCAGCAGCTTGAGCTACCTGGACAGAAACACCATATATTTT
CASSLSYLDRNTIYF
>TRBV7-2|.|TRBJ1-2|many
TGTGCCAGCAGCCAAGGGCAGGGTGCTAACTATGGCTACACCTTC
CASSQGQGANYGYTF
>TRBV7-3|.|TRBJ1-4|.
TGTGCCAGCAGCTTAATCACGGGGGCTGAACTGTTTTTT
CASSLITGAELFF
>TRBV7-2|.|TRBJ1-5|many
TGTGCCAGCAGCTTAGAGGGACGGGTCAATCAGCCCCAGCATTTT
CASSLEGRVNQPQHF
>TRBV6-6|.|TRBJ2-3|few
TGTGCCAGCTCCGCCACAGATACGCAGTATTTT
CASSATDTQYF
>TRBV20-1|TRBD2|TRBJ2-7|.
TGCAGTGCTCTCTTTAGCGGGAGGACCTACGAGCAGTACTTC
CSALFSGRTYEQYF
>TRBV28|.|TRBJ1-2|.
TGTGCCAGCACAGGGTTGAACTATGGCTACACCTTC
CASTGLNYGYTF
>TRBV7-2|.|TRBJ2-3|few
TGTGCCAGCAGCTTAGGAGCCGCCACAGATACGCAGTATTTT
CASSLGAATDTQYF
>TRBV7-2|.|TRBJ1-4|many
TGTGCCAGCAGCCCAGGGCTAAGAGCCGAAAAACTGTTTTTT
CASSPGLRAEKLFF
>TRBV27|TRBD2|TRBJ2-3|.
TGTGCCAGCAGTTTATTAGGGACTAGCGGGAGGTCAGATACGCAGTATTTT
CASSLLGTSGRSDTQYF
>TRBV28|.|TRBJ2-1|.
TGTGCCAGCAGCCAATCCGGGACTGGTGAGCAGTTCTTC
CASSQSGTGEQFF
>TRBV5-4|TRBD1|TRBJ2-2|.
TGTGCCAGTACCGGGACAGGGGGTGAATGGAACACCGGGGAGCTGTTTTTT
CASTGTGGEWNTGELFF
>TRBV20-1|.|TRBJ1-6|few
TGCAGTGCTAGAGATCAAGAGGGTTCCTATAATTCACCCCTCCACTTT
CSARDQEGSYNSPLHF
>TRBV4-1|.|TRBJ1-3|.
TGCGCCAGCAGCCAAGATAGACAGACTTCTGGAAACACCATATATTTT
CASSQDRQTSGNTIYF
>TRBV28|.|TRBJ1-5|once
TGTGCCACCGACGGGACGGCAAGCAATCAGCCCCAGCATTTT
CATDGTASNQPQHF
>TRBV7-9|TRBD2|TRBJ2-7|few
TGTGCCAGCAGCTTCATAGCGGGAGAATATTACGAGCAGTACTTC
CASSFIAGEYYEQYF
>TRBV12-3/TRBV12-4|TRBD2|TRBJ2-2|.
TGTGCCAGCAGTTTAGCTTTAGCGGGAGGGCCGGGCACCGGGGAGCTGTTTTTT
CASSLALAGGPGTGELFF
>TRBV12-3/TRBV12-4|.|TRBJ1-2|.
TGTGCCAGCAGTTTGGGCCAAATTGGGAACTATGGCTACACCTTC
CASSLGQIGNYGYTF
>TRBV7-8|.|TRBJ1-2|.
TGTGCCAGCAGTTACGTCAGGGTCTATGGCTACACCTTC
CASSYVRVYGYTF
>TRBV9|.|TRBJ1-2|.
TGTGCCAGCAGCGTAGGAGCTCCTGGAAACTATGGCTACACCTTC
CASSVGAPGNYGYTF
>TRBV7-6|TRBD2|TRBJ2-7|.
TGTGCCAGCAGCCAGCCCCCACTAGCGGGAGAGTCTTACGAGCAGTACTTC
CASSQPPLAGESYEQYF
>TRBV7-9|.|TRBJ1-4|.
TGTGCCAGCAGCTTAGGGCCAGGAACTAATGAAAAACTGTTTTTT
CASSLGPGTNEKLFF
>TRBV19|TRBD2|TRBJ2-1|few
TGTGCCAGTAGTGAGATAGCGGGAAGGACCTACAATGAGCAGTTCTTC
CASSEIAGRTYNEQFF
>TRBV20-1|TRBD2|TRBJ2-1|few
TGCAGTGCTAAGGGACTAGCGGGACTTACTTACAATGAGCAGTTCTTC
CSAKGLAGLTYNEQFF
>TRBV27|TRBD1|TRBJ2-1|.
TGTGCCAGCAGTTTAGGGACAGGGAAAATCTACAATGAGCAGTTCTTC
CASSLGTGKIYNEQFF
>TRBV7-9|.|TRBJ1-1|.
TGTGCCAGCAGCCCGGGGTTGACGAACACTGAAGCTTTCTTT
CASSPGLTNTEAFF
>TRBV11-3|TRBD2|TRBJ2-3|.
TGTGCCAGCAGCTCGGGACTAGCGGTGAGGAGCACAGATACGCAGTGTTTT
CASSSGLAVRSTDTQCF
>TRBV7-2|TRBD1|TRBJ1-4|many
TGTGCCAGCAGCCCCGGACAGGGATCTAATGAAAAACTGTTTTTT
CASSPGQGSNEKLFF
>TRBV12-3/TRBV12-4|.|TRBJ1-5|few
TGTGCCAGCAGCCGCGGGCCCTGGGATGATAGCAATCAGCCCCAGCATTTT
CASSRGPWDDSNQPQHF
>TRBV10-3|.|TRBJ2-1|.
TGTGCCATCAGTGAATTAGGTGAGCAGTTCTTC
CAISELGEQFF
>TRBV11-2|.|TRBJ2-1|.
TGTGCCAGCATTGGCGGAGTCTCCTACAATGAGCAGTTCTTC
CASIGGVSYNEQFF
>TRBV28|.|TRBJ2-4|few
TGTGCCAGCAGCCCCGAGCGGGCACGGATGGCCAAAAACATTCAGTACTTC
CASSPERARMAKNIQYF
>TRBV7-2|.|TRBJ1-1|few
TGTGCCAGCAGCCCTCTGGACAGGAACACTGAAGCTTTCTTT
CASSPLDRNTEAFF
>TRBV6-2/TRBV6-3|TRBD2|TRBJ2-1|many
TGTGCCAGCCGAGAGGTACTAGCGAACTACAATGAGCAGTTCTTC
CASREVLANYNEQFF
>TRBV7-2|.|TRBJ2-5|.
TGTGCCAGCAGCTTAGGGTGGCCAGATAGGTGGGAGACCCAGTACTTC
CASSLGWPDRWETQYF
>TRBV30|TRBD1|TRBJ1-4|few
TGTGCCTGGAGTGGGACAGGATCTGAAAAACTGTTTTTT
CAWSGTGSEKLFF
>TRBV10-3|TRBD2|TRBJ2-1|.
TGTGCCATCAGATCGGGACTAGCGGGAGTCGGTGAGCAGTTCTTC
CAIRSGLAGVGEQFF
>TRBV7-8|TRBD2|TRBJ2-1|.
TGTGCCAGCAGCTTCAGGGCGGGAGGGAATGAGCAGTTCTTC
CASSFRAGGNEQFF
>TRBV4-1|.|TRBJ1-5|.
TGCGCCAGCAGCCACCGCTTTACAGGAGAAGTAGGCAATCAGCCCCAGCATTTT
CASSHRFTGEVGNQPQHF
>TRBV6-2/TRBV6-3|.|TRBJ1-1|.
TGTGCCAGCAGTCTCAGGAGTTATGAAGCTTTCTTT
CASSLRSYEAFF
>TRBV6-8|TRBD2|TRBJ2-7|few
TGTGCCAGCATCAACGGGGGGGGGCTCTACGAGCAGTACTTC
CASINGGGLYEQYF
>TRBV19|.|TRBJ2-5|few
TGTGCCAGTCTGGGGACAACCCTTCTCGTAGTGGAGACCCAGTACTTC
CASLGTTLLVVETQYF
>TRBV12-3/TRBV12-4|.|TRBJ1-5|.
TGTGCCAGCAGTTTTAGGGGCCCTCATCAGCCCCAGCATTTT
CASSFRGPHQPQHF
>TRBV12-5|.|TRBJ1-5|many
TGTGCTAGTGGTCTCCGCCCCGCAGGTAGCAATCAGCCCCAGCATTTT
CASGLRPAGSNQPQHF
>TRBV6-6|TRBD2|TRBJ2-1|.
TGTGCCAGCAGTGGACTAGCGGGAGTCTTCAATGAGCAGTTCTTC
CASSGLAGVFNEQFF
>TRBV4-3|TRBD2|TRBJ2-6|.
TGCGCCAGCAGCCCCGTAGCGGGTGGCTTCTCTGGGGCCAACGTCCTGACTTTC
CASSPVAGGFSGANVLTF
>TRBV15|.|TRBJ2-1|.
TGTGCCACCAGCAGAGACCTTCTAGCTAACTCCTACAATGAGCAGTTCTTC
CATSRDLLANSYNEQFF
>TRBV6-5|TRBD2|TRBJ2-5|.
TGTGCCAGCAGTTACACCCCGGCGGCCAGCGGGAACACGCAAGAGACCCAGTACTTC
CASSYTPAASGNTQETQYF
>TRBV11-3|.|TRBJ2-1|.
TGTGCCAGCAAAATCGCTGGAAACAATGAGCAGTTCTTC
CASKIAGNNEQFF